The entry below describes one T cell receptor beta chain. Its antigen is not known. TCR sequencing used cDNA made by reverse transcription of extracted RNA. Using immunoSEQ multiplex PCR, the repertoire was profiled, and TCRdb retains in-frame clones only, with some absent. The repertoire holds some 200,000 clones, about 56% seen once, with roughly 5.3% in the top ten. Germline V CDR1 and CDR2: SGHVS, FQNEAQ. Trimming stripped 5 bases from V and 4 bases from J, with 20 bases between. The CDR3 consists of 16 residues. This entry is derived from a study of CD8+ T cells in alopecia areata. Study conclusions and caveats: Sharing of TCRs across patients appeared less clear than in mice, possibly for HLA-related reasons. Researchers report lesional scalp, most notably alopecia totalis/universalis, outstripped normal scalp in clonality.

It was from PBMCs that CD4+ and CD8+ T cells were sorted. The TCR comes from a human donor in good health. The chain couples TRBV7-8 to TRBJ2-5; possibly TRBD1 or TRBD2 for D (5 bases each). The source material was CD8+ T cells sorted from blood. Here the CDR3 DNA reads TGTGCCAGCAGCGACCGGGGCAGAAGCACTCCAGAGACCCAGTACTTC. Protein: CASSDRGRSTPETQYF.